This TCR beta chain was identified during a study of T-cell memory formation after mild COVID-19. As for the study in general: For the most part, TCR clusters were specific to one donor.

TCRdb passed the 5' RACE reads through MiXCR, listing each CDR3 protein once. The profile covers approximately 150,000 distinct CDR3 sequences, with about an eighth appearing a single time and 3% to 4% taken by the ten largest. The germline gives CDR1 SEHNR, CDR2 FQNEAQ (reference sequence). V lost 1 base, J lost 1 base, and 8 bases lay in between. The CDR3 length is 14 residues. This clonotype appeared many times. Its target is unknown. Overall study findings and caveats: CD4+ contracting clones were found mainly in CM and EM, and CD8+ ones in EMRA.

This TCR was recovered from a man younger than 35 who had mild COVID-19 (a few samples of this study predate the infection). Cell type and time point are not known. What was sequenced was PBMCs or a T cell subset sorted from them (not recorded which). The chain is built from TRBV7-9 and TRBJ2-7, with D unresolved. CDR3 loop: CASSLDPQSYEQYF. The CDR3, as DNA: TGTGCCAGCAGCTTAGATCCGCAGTCCTACGAGCAGTACTTC.